A few counts support the clone carrying this T cell receptor beta chain. Its antigen is not identified. The record originates from a study of T-cell memory formation after mild COVID-19. MiXCR, applied by TCRdb to the 5' RACE reads, yields one record per CDR3 protein. The table lists about 440,000 distinct CDR3 sequences, around 19% of them singletons. Notes on the study in general: Prior to infection, memory already included some responding clones, suggesting cross-reactive memory joined.

The sample taken for sequencing was PBMCs or a T cell subset sorted from them (not recorded which). The sequence came from an adult woman who had mild COVID-19 (a few samples of this study predate the infection). Cell type and time point are not known.

The CDR3 DNA follows: TGTGCCACCAGCAGAGATTTCAGTTTCAGCAATCAGCCCCAGCATTTT. Translated, it gives CATSRDFSFSNQPQHF. The chain combines TRBV15 with TRBJ1-5; the D is unclear. The CDR3 has 16 amino acids. CDR1 is LNHNV and CDR2 is YYDKDF in the germline V gene (reference sequence). V shed 0 bases and J shed 1 base, with 10 bases lying between them.